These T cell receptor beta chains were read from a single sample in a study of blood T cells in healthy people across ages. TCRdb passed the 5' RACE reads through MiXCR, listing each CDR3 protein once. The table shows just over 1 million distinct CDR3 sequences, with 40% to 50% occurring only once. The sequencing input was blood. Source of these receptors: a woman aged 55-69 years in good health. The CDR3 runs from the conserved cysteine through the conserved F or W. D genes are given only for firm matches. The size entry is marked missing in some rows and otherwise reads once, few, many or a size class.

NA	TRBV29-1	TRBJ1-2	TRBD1	CSVDTGGDGYTF	TGCAGCGTAGATACAGGGGGAGATGGCTACACCTTC
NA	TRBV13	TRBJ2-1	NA	CASSTWTDSSYNELYF	TGTGCCAGCAGTACCTGGACGGATAGCTCCTACAATGAGCTGTACTTC
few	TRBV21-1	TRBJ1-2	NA	CASSKARVKFNCGYTF	TGTGCCAGCAGCAAAGCGCGGGTCAAATTTAACTGTGGCTACACCTTC
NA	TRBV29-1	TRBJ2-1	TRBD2	CSVEASGSVQFF	TGCAGCGTTGAGGCTAGCGGGAGCGTACAGTTCTTC
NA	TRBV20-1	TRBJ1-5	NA	CSADQDSNQPQHF	TGCAGTGCTGACCAGGATAGCAATCAGCCCCAGCATTTT
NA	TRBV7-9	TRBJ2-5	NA	CASSFPADRGLGTQYF	TGTGCCAGCAGCTTCCCGGCCGACCGCGGCCTGGGGACCCAGTACTTC
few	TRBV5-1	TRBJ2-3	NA	CASTPGLSTDTQYF	TGCGCCAGCACCCCGGGACTTAGCACAGATACGCAGTATTTT
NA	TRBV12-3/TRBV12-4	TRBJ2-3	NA	CASSQKMRTDTQYF	TGTGCCAGCAGCCAAAAAATGAGGACAGATACGCAGTATTTT
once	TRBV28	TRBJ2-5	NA	CASRSQQRGPQETQYF	TGTGCCAGCAGATCCCAGCAACGGGGGCCCCAAGAGACCCAGTACTTC
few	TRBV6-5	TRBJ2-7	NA	CASSSRTVPYEQYF	TGTGCCAGCAGTTCGAGGACAGTTCCCTACGAGCAGTACTTC
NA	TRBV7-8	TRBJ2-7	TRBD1	CAGSLAGTGGFYEQYF	TGTGCCGGCAGCTTAGCAGGGACAGGGGGTTTCTACGAGCAGTACTTC
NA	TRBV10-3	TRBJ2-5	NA	CATNGASSETQYF	TGTGCCACAAATGGGGCCTCCTCAGAGACCCAGTACTTC
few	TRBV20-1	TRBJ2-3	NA	CSAHLGGHTQYF	TGCAGTGCTCACCTTGGGGGGCATACGCAGTATTTT
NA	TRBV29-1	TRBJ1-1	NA	CSVVSYNTEAFF	TGCAGCGTTGTCAGCTACAACACTGAAGCTTTCTTT
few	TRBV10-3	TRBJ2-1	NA	CAISGGVNEQFF	TGTGCCATCAGTGGGGGGGTCAATGAGCAGTTCTTC
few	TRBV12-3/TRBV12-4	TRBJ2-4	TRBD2	CASTPPGLAELQYF	TGTGCCAGCACGCCCCCGGGACTAGCCGAACTTCAGTACTTC
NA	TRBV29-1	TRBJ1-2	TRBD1	CSVGTGKAYTF	TGCAGCGTTGGGACAGGGAAGGCCTACACCTTC
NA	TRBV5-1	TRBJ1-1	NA	CASSSIGYTEAFF	TGCGCCAGCAGCTCAATCGGGTATACTGAAGCTTTCTTT
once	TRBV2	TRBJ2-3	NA	CASSVPGQGSRLDTQYF	TGTGCCAGCAGTGTCCCGGGACAAGGTTCCCGTTTAGATACGCAGTATTTT
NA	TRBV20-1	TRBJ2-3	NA	CSASWAGTPISTDTQYF	TGCAGTGCTAGCTGGGCGGGGACACCAATAAGCACAGATACGCAGTATTTT
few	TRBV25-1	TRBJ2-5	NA	CASSDLGETQYF	TGTGCCAGCAGCGACCTGGGGGAGACCCAGTACTTC
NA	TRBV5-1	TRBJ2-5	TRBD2	CASRSNSGESETQYF	TGCGCCAGCAGATCCAACAGCGGGGAATCAGAGACCCAGTACTTC
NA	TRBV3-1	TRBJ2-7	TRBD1	CASSQILRDRYNEQYF	TGTGCCAGCAGCCAGATTCTCCGGGACAGATACAATGAGCAGTACTTC
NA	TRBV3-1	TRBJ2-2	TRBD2	CASSVRTSGRTGELFF	TGTGCCAGCAGCGTAAGGACCAGCGGGAGGACCGGGGAGCTGTTTTTT
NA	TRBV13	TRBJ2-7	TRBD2	CASQLAGGTYEQYF	TGTGCCAGCCAATTAGCGGGAGGGACCTACGAGCAGTACTTC
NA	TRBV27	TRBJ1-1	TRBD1	CASSTDREGNTEAFF	TGTGCCAGCAGTACGGACAGGGAGGGGAACACTGAAGCTTTCTTT
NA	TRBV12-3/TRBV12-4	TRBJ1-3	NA	CASSWASGSGNTIYF	TGTGCCAGCAGTTGGGCGTCGGGTTCCGGAAACACCATATATTTT
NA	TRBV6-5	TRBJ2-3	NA	CASSYASYGGALSTDTQYF	TGTGCCAGCAGTTATGCCAGCTACGGAGGGGCCCTCAGCACAGATACGCAGTATTTT
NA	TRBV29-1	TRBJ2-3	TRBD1	CSVDYRGLSSTDTQYF	TGCAGCGTTGATTACAGGGGGCTATCTAGCACAGATACGCAGTATTTT
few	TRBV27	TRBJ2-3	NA	CASSLLGAGLDTQYF	TGTGCCAGCAGTTTATTAGGGGCGGGTTTAGATACGCAGTATTTT
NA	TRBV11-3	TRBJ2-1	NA	CASSLGDTLQNEQFF	TGTGCCAGCAGCTTAGGGGATACCTTACAAAATGAGCAGTTCTTC
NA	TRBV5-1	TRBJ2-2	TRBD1	CASSRTGLWTGELFF	TGCGCGAGCAGCCGGACAGGGCTGTGGACCGGGGAGCTGTTTTTT
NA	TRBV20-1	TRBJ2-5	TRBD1	CSASDQDRGAEYF	TGCAGTGCTAGCGATCAAGACAGGGGGGCTGAGTACTTC
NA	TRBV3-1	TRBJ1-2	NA	CASSIRQRGPQGNGYTF	TGTGCCAGCAGCATCAGACAGAGGGGCCCACAAGGAAATGGCTACACCTTC
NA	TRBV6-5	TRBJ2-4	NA	CASRHDPGKGQYF	TGTGCCAGCAGGCACGATCCAGGGAAGGGGCAGTACTTC
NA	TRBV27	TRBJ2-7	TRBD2	CASTIGLAGTNEQYF	TGTGCCAGCACCATCGGACTAGCGGGAACCAATGAGCAGTACTTC
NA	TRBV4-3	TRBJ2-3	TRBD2	CASSPSGVSDTQYF	TGCGCCAGCAGCCCTAGCGGGGTTTCAGATACGCAGTATTTT
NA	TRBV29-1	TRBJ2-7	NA	CSVEVDGYEQYF	TGCAGCGTTGAAGTGGACGGCTACGAGCAGTACTTC
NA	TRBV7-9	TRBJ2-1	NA	CASRPNSDNEQFF	TGTGCCAGCAGACCAAACAGCGACAATGAGCAGTTCTTC
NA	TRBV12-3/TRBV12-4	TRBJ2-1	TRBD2	CASSSGSFAEQFF	TGTGCCAGCAGTAGCGGGAGTTTCGCTGAGCAGTTCTTC
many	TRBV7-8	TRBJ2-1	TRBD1	CASSVTTGGDSYNEQFF	TGTGCCAGCAGCGTCACTACAGGGGGCGACTCCTACAATGAGCAGTTCTTC
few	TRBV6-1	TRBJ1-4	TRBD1	CASTRQGPNEKLFF	TGTGCCAGCACCCGACAGGGTCCTAATGAAAAACTGTTTTTT
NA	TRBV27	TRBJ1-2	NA	CASMGTREAGGYTF	TGTGCCAGCATGGGGACGCGCGAGGCTGGTGGCTACACCTTC
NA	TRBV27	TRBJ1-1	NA	CASSSSQGGFGTEAFF	TGTGCCAGCAGTTCGTCACAGGGAGGGTTTGGCACTGAAGCTTTCTTT